The 13 T cell receptor beta chains reported below all come from one sample, sequenced in a study of T cell clones after liver transplantation. Some clones are missing from TCRdb's copy, which holds only in-frame ones; the method was immunoSEQ multiplex PCR. The table includes 99,000 or so clones, 75% to 90% detected once. The source was CD4+ T cells from blood, collected before liver transplant. The source is a human donor who received a liver transplant.

V gene TRBV5-1 combines with J gene TRBJ1-2, with 12 bases matching TRBD1. V lost 3 bases, J lost 7 bases, and 10 bases stayed unmatched. This CDR3 contains 16 residues. From germline, CDR1 is SGHRS and CDR2 YFSETQ. CDR3 protein: CASSSNPGQGALGYTF. The CDR3, as DNA: TGCGCCAGCAGCTCCAACCCGGGACAGGGGGCGCTTGGCTACACCTTC.

The chain uses TRBV27 and TRBJ2-7; 8 bases align to TRBD1. Germline V CDR1 and CDR2: MNHEY, SMNVEV (reference sequence). CDR3 length: 13 amino acids. V was clipped by 5 bases and J by 6 bases; unmatched bases: 6. The CDR3 loop is CASSPITGGEQYF. The CDR3 DNA reads TGTGCCAGCAGTCCTATTACAGGGGGCGAGCAGTACTTC.

The chain links TRBV4-1 to TRBJ2-2; a weak D match, TRBD2 (5 bases). Trimming took 0 bases from V and 0 from J, leaving 23 bases between them. The CDR3 has 21 residues. The germline CDR1 and CDR2 sequences are MGHRA and YSYEKL. The CDR3 here is CASSQDRGSGSANSNTGELFF. Here the CDR3 DNA reads TGCGCCAGCAGCCAAGATCGTGGGTCGGGATCGGCAAATTCGAACACCGGGGAGCTGTTTTTT.

Comments on this clone: Other DNA sequences in the same sample also yield this CDR3. The rearrangement links TRBV11-2 to TRBJ2-7, with 13 bases aligning to TRBD2. The CDR3 runs 15 residues. V shed 5 bases, J shed 4 bases, and the junction held 5 bases outside the gene matches. Germline V CDR1 and CDR2: SGHAT, FQNNGV. For the CDR3, the DNA is TGTGCCAGCAGCCCTAGGACTAGCGGGAGTTACGAGCAGTACTTC. As protein: CASSPRTSGSYEQYF.

The chain recombines TRBV4-2 with TRBJ1-4, with D tentatively TRBD1 (6 bases). CDR1 LGHNA and CDR2 YNFKEQ come from the germline V gene. V gave up 1 base and J gave up 5 bases, with 11 bases separating them. CDR3 size: 15 residues. The CDR3 region is CASSQGDRLNEKLFF. The CDR3 nucleotides are TGTGCCAGCAGCCAAGGAGACAGGCTCAATGAAAAACTGTTTTTT.

This rearrangement joins TRBV19 to TRBJ2-1; 12 bases are a match to TRBD2. Unmatched junction bases numbered 6, after V lost 5 bases and J lost 7 bases. The CDR3 consists of 15 residues. The germline V gene has CDR1 LNHDA and CDR2 SQIVND (reference sequence). The CDR3 bases are TGTGCCAGTAGTGCCCAGACTAGCGGGAGAAATGAGCAGTTCTTC. Its translation is CASSAQTSGRNEQFF.

The sample holds many counts of this clone. V is TRBV7-3 and J is TRBJ1-6; D gene unclear. V dropped 2 bases and J dropped 10 bases, with 18 bases sitting between them. The CDR3 has 16 residues. Germline V gene data show CDR1 as SGHTA and CDR2 as FQGTGA. CDR3 DNA sequence: TGTGCCAGCAGCTTAGCAACAGCGGGGATCGGATCACCCCTCCACTTT. This encodes CASSLATAGIGSPLHF.

The genes are TRBV28 and TRBJ1-5; 8 bases are a match to TRBD1. CDR1 is MDHEN and CDR2 is SYDVKM in the germline V gene. V lost 6 bases to trimming and J lost 0 bases; unmatched junction nucleotides: 10. The CDR3 covers 17 residues. Here the CDR3 reads CASSAGGGWSSNQPQHF. CDR3 DNA: TGTGCCAGCAGCGCAGGGGGCGGTTGGTCTAGCAATCAGCCCCAGCATTTT.

The chain recombines TRBV28 with TRBJ1-2; D uncertain. This CDR3 is built from 12 residues. V gave up 2 bases and J gave up 8 bases, with 9 bases separating them. Germline V gene lookup returns CDR1 MDHEN and CDR2 SYDVKM. Here the CDR3 DNA reads TGTGCCAGCAGTTTAAAGGGTTGGGGCTACACCTTC. It yields the protein CASSLKGWGYTF.

This sequence joins TRBV14 and TRBJ2-5; D perhaps matches TRBD1 (6 bases). The CDR3 has 14 amino acids. Germline V gene sequence: CDR1 SGHDN, CDR2 FVKESK. V dropped 2 bases and J dropped 1 base, with 8 bases sitting between them. The CDR3 nucleotides are TGTGCCAGCAGCCAAAGGACAGTCCAAGAGACCCAGTACTTC. This sequence encodes CASSQRTVQETQYF. Full variable domain (missing parts from reference TRBV14 and TRBJ2-5): EAGVTQFPSHSVIEKGQTVTLRCDPISGHDNLYWYRRVMGKEIKFLLHFVKESKQDESGMPNNRFLAERTGGTYSTLKVQPAELEDSGVYFCASSQRTVQETQYFGPGTRLLVL.

The rearrangement joins TRBV28 to TRBJ1-6, with D unresolved. The CDR3 runs 12 residues. The V end was cut by 4 bases, the J end by 8 bases, with 6 bases between. Germline lookup yields CDR1 MDHEN and CDR2 SYDVKM. The CDR3, as DNA: TGTGCCAGCAGTTACAGCGATTCACCCCTCCACTTT. Protein: CASSYSDSPLHF.

The chain carries TRBV29-1 and TRBJ1-2, with D maybe TRBD1 (6 bases). Germline V gene data show CDR1 as SQVTM and CDR2 as ANQGSEA. V was shortened by 6 bases and J by 6 bases, with 11 bases between the two germline ends. The CDR3 spans 11 residues. The DNA for the CDR3 is TGCAGCGTCGATTACAGGGATGGCTACACCTTC. This sequence encodes CSVDYRDGYTF.

A single count supports this clone. The chain combines TRBV19 with TRBJ2-7; no clear D gene. CDR1 and CDR2 from the germline V gene are LNHDA and SQIVND (reference sequence). The CDR3 length is 14 residues. The V end lost 4 bases, the J end lost 1 base, and 11 bases lay between the germline ends. In DNA, the CDR3 is TGTGCCAGTAGTAACCGGGCCCCTTCCTACGAGCAGTACTTC. Protein sequence: CASSNRAPSYEQYF.